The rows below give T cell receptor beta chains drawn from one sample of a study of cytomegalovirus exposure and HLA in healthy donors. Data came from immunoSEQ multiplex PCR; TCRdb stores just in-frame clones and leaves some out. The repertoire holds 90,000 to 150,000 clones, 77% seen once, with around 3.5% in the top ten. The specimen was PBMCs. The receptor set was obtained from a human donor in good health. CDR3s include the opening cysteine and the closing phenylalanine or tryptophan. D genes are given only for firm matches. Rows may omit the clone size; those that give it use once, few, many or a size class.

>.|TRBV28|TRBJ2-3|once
TGTGCCAGCAGCAGACAGCGAGTTCCGAACCCGGATACGCAGTATTTT
CASSRQRVPNPDTQYF
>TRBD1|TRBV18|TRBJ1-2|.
TGTGCCAGCTCACCACCGGACAGGGGGCTGGATGGCTACACCTTC
CASSPPDRGLDGYTF
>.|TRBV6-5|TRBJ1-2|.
TGTGCCAGCAGTCCTCATACGGGCGGGGGCTACACCTTC
CASSPHTGGGYTF
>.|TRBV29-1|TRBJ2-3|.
TGCAGCGAAATGACTACCGGGGATACGCAGTATTTT
CSEMTTGDTQYF
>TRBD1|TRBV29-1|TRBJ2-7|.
TGCAGCGTTGTAGGCACAGGGGGATGGGGCTACGAGCAGTACTTC
CSVVGTGGWGYEQYF
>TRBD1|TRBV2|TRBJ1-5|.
TGTGCCAGCAGTGAAGCCGACAGGGGTTTCGGGCAGCCCCAGCATTTT
CASSEADRGFGQPQHF
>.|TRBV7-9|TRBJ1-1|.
TGTGCCAGCAGCTTGGAGGCTAACACTGAAGCTTTCTTT
CASSLEANTEAFF
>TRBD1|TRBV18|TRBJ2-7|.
TGTGCCAGCTCAGCCGAGACAGGGGGCCCCTACGAGCAGTACTTC
CASSAETGGPYEQYF
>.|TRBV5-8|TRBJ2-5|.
TGTGCCAGCAGCCTGGTGGGCAGCTACCCGACCCAGTACTTC
CASSLVGSYPTQYF
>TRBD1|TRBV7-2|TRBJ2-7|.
TGTGCCAGCAGTCCAGGACAGGGGTTTTACGAGCAGTACTTC
CASSPGQGFYEQYF
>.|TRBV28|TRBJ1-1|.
TGTGCCAGCAGTTTAGGGGGGGGAGGGAGGACTGAAGCTTTCTTT
CASSLGGGGRTEAFF
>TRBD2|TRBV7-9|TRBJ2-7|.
TGTGCCAGCAGCTACGGACTAGCGGGAGGCTCCTACGAGCAGTACTTC
CASSYGLAGGSYEQYF
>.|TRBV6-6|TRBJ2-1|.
TGTGCCAGCAGTCTTCAAGGAGCGGGTCTGGTTGAGCAGTTCTTC
CASSLQGAGLVEQFF
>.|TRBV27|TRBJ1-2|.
TGTGCCAGCAGTTTATACCCCACGGGAAATGGCTACACCTTC
CASSLYPTGNGYTF
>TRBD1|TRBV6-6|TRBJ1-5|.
TGTGCCAGCAGGGATACGGGACAGGCCCTGAATCAGCCCCAGCATTTT
CASRDTGQALNQPQHF
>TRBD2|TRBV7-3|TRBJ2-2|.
TGTGCCAGCAGCTACGGACTAGCGGGAGAGGCGGGGGAGCTGTTTTTT
CASSYGLAGEAGELFF
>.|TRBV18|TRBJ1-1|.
TGTGCCAGCTCACCCGGAACTTCGGGGGTCGCTTTCTTT
CASSPGTSGVAFF